Listed here is a single TCR beta chain. Its target is not known. TCRdb's table, derived via immunoSEQ multiplex PCR, lists solely in-frame clones and lacks some. The sample records around 70,000 clones, 70% to 80% being singletons. The J segment lost 6 bases and the V segment lost 6 bases, leaving 4 bases of the junction unmatched. The CDR3 is made up of 13 amino acids. These data belong to a study of T cell responses to AZD1222 COVID-19 vaccine. Regarding the study as a whole: The CD4 TCRs associated with vaccination extended across spike and predominated at 160-218 and 743-854.

Here the sequenced sample was peripheral blood, taken on day 0 of MenACWY control vaccination. This TCR derives from an adult in good health. The V and J genes are TRBV12-3 or TRBV12-4 and TRBJ1-2, with TRBD1 matching 10 bases. CDR3 protein: CASSRTGGDGYTF. The DNA of the CDR3 is TGTGCCAGCAGCCGGACAGGGGGAGATGGCTACACCTTC.